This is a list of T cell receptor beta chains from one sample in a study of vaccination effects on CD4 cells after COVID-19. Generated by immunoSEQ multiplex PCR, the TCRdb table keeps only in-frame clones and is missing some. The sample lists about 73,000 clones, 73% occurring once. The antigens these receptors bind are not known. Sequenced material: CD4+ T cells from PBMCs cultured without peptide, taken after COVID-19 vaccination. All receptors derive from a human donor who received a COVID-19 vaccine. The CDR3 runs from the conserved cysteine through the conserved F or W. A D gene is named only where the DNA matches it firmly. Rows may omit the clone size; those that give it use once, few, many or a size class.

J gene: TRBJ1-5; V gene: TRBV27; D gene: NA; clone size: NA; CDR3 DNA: TGTGCCAGCAGTTTATCGGGGGGTTTCGGTCAGCCCCAGCATTTT; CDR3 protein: CASSLSGGFGQPQHF
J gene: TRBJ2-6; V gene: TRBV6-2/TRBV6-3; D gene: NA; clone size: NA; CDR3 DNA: TGTGCCAGCAGTTACGTGTTCGCCGCGGGGACTGGGGCCAACGTCCTGACTTTC; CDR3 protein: CASSYVFAAGTGANVLTF
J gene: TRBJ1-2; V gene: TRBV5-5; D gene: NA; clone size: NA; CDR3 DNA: TGTGCCAGCAGCTTGGCTGCAGGGCTTGATTATGGCTACACCTTC; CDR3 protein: CASSLAAGLDYGYTF
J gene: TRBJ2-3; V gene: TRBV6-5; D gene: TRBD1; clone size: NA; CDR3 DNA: TGTGCCAGCAGGTTAGACAGGGGGAGCACAGATACGCAGTATTTT; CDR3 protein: CASRLDRGSTDTQYF
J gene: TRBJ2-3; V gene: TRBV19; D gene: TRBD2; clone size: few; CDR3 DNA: TGTGCCAGTACCAATGGACGGCGGGGGAACACAGATACGCAGTATTTT; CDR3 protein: CASTNGRRGNTDTQYF
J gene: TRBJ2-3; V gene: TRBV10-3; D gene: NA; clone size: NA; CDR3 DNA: TGTGCCATCAGTGGCGCGGGACAGACCAGCACAGATACGCAGTATTTT; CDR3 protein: CAISGAGQTSTDTQYF
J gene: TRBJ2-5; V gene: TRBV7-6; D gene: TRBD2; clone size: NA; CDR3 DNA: TGTGCCAGCAGCTTTAGCGGGGGGCCTCTAGGAGGCCAGTACTTC; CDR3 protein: CASSFSGGPLGGQYF
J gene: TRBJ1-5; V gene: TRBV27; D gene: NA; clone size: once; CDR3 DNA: TGTGCCAGCGGGTCCTCTCCGGGCCACCTTGCCCAGCATTTT; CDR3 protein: CASGSSPGHLAQHF
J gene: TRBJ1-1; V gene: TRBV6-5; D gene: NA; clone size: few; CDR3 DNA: TGTGCCAGCAGTTCACAGGGTGGGACTTTCTTT; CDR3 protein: CASSSQGGTFF
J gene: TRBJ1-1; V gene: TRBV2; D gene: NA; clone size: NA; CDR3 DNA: TGTGCCAGCAGTGGAGGTAGGGGCGGCGTGGCTTTCTTT; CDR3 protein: CASSGGRGGVAFF
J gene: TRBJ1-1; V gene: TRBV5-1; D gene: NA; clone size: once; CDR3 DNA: TGCGCCAGCAGCCGAGTCGGAGCAGGCACTGAAGCTTTCTTT; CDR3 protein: CASSRVGAGTEAFF
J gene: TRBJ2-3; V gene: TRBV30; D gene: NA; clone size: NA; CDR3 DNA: TGTGCCTGGAGTGTACCCTTGGGGGGCGAGGGACACACAGATACGCAGTATTTT; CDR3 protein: CAWSVPLGGEGHTDTQYF
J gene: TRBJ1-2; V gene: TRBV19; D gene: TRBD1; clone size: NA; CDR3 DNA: TGTGCCAGTAGTAAGGGGGACAGAAAGTATGGCTACACCTTC; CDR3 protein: CASSKGDRKYGYTF
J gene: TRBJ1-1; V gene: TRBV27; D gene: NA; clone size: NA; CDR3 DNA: TGTGCCAGCAGTTTATACGGGGGAGTCACTGAAGCTTTCTTT; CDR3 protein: CASSLYGGVTEAFF
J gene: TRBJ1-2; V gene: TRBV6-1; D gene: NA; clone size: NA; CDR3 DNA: TGTGCCAGCAGTGAAAACCAGGGTCGGGGCGGCTACACCTTC; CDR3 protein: CASSENQGRGGYTF
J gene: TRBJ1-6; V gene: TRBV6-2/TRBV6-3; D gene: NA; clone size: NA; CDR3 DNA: TGTGCCAGCAGTTCCGTTTACGATTCACCCCTCCACTTT; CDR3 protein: CASSSVYDSPLHF
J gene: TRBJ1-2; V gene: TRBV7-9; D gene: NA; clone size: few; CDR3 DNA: TGTGCCAGCAGCCGGACCAACTATGGCTACACCTTC; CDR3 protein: CASSRTNYGYTF
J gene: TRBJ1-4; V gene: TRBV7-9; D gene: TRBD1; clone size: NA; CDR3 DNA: TGTGCCAGCAGCTTAGGGGGGGGGACAGGGTTTGAAAAACTGTTTTTT; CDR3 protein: CASSLGGGTGFEKLFF
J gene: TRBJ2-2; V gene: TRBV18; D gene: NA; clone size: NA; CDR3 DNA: TGTGCCAGCTCACCACTTTTTGGGCAGACGAACACCGGGGAGCTGTTTTTT; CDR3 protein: CASSPLFGQTNTGELFF
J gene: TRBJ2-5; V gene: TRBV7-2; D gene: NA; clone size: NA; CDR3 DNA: TGTGCCAGCAGCATGGGACTTTCCCCGGAGACCCAGTACTTC; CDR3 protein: CASSMGLSPETQYF
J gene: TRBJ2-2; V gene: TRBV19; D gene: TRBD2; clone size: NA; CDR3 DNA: TGTGCCAGTAAAAGACTAGCGGGGGCCGCCGGGGAGCTGTTTTTT; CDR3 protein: CASKRLAGAAGELFF
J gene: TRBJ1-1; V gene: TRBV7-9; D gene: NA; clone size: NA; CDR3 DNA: TGTGCCAGCAGTACACAGGGAGGGACTGAAGCTTTCTTT; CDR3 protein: CASSTQGGTEAFF
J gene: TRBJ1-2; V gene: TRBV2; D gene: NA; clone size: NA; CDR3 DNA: TGTGCCAGCAGTGAAGGTCAGGGCTATGGCTACACCTTC; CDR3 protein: CASSEGQGYGYTF
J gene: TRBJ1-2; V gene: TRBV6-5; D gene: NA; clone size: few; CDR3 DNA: TGTGCCAGCAGTTACTCGAAGGGCAGCTATGGCTACACCTTC; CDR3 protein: CASSYSKGSYGYTF
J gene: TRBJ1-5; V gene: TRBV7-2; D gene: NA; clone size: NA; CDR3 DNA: TGTGCCAGCAGCCTACAGGGCTATCAGCCCCAGCATTTT; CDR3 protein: CASSLQGYQPQHF
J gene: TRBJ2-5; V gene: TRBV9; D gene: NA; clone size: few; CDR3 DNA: TGTGCCAGCAGCGCGCCACCGGTGGCTCAGGGGATCCAAGAGACCCAGTACTTC; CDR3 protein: CASSAPPVAQGIQETQYF
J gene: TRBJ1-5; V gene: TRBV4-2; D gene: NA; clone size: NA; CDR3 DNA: TGTGCCAGCAGCCAGCCGGGTAGCAATCAGCCCCAGCATTTT; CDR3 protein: CASSQPGSNQPQHF
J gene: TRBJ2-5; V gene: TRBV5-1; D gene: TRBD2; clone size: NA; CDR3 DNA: TGCGCCAGCAGCATTGGGACTAGCGGGGGGAAAGAGACCCAGTACTTC; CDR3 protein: CASSIGTSGGKETQYF
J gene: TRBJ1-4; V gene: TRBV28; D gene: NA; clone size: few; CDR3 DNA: TGTGCCACCGAGGGGAACGTTGCAACTAATGAAAAACTGTTTTTT; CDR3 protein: CATEGNVATNEKLFF
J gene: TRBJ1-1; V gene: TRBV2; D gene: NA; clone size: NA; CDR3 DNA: TGTGCCAGCACGCTTTGGGGAAATACTGAAGCTTTCTTT; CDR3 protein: CASTLWGNTEAFF
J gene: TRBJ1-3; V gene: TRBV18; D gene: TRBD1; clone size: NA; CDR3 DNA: TGTGCCAGCTCCCAAGGACAGGGGGCAGCGGGCGGAAACACCATATATTTT; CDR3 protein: CASSQGQGAAGGNTIYF
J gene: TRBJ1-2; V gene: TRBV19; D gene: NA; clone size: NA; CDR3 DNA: TGTGCCAGTAGTATAAAGCGGAGCCAAGGCTACACCTTC; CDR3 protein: CASSIKRSQGYTF
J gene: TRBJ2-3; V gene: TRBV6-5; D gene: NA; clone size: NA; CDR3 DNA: TGTGCCAGCAGGGAGGGACAGATCACAGATACGCAGTATTTT; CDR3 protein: CASREGQITDTQYF
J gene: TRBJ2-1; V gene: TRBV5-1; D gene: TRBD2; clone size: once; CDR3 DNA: TGCGCCAGCAGCTTGGGCGGGGGGGCGAATGAGCAGTTCTTC; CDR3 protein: CASSLGGGANEQFF
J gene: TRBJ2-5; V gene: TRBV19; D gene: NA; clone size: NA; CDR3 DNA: TGTGCCAGTAGTATGTTAGGGGGGGCGGAGACCCAGTACTTC; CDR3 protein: CASSMLGGAETQYF
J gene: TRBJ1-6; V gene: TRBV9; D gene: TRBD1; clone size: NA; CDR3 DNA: TGTGCCAGCAGCGTTACAGGGGAGAACTCACCCCTCCACTTT; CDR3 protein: CASSVTGENSPLHF
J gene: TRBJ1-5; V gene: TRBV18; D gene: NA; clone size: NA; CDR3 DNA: TGTGCCAGCTCACCCAGGGACCAGCCCCAGCATTTT; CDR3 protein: CASSPRDQPQHF
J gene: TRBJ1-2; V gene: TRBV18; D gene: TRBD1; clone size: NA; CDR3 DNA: TGTGCCAGCTCACCATACGACAGGGAAGATGGCTACACCTTC; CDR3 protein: CASSPYDREDGYTF
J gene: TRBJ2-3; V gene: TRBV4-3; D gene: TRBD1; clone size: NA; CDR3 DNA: TGCGCCAGCAGCCAAGATCAAGGGACAGGCCTCGCAACAGATACGCAGTATTTT; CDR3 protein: CASSQDQGTGLATDTQYF
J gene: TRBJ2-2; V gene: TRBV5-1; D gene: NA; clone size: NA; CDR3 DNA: TGCGCCAGCAGCTTGATGGCAGGAGCGAACACCGGGGAGCTGTTTTTT; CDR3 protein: CASSLMAGANTGELFF
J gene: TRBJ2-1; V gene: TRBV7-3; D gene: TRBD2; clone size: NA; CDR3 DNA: TGTGCCAGCAGCTTAAGAGCTAGCGGGGGGGCACTTGAGCAGTTCTTC; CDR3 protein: CASSLRASGGALEQFF
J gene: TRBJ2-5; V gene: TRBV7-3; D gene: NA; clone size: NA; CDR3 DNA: TGTGCCAGCAGCCAGGGACTCCAAGAGACCCAGTACTTC; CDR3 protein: CASSQGLQETQYF
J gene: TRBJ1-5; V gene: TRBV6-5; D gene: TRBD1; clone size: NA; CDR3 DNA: TGTGCCAGCAATCCTCAGGGGGCCGGCAATCAGCCCCAGCATTTT; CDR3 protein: CASNPQGAGNQPQHF
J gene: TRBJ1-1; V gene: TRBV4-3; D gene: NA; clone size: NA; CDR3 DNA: TGCGCCAGCAGCCCTACTTGGGGGGTGGGTACTGAAGCTTTCTTT; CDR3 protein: CASSPTWGVGTEAFF
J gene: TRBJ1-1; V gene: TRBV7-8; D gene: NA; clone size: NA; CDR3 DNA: TGTGCCAGCAGCTTAATCACAGGGACTGAAGCTTTCTTT; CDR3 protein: CASSLITGTEAFF
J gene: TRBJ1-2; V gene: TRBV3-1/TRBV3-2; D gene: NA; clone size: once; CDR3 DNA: TGTGCCAGCAGCCAACAGGAGTATGGCTACACCTTC; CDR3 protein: CASSQQEYGYTF
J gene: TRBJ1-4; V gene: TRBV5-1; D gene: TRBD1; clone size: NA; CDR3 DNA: TGCGCCAGCAGCCCGGACAGGGCGAGTGAAAAACTGTTTTTT; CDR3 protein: CASSPDRASEKLFF
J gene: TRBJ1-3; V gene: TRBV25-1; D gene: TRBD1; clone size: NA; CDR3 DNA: TGTGCCAGCAGTGACCTCCGGGACAGGTTCAGCTCTGGAAACACCATATATTTT; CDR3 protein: CASSDLRDRFSSGNTIYF
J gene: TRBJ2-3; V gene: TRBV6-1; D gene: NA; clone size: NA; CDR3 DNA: TGTGCCAGCAGTGAATTGCGGATGACAGATACGCAGTATTTT; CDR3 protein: CASSELRMTDTQYF
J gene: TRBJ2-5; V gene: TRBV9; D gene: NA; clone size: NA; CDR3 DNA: TGTGCCAGCAGCACGGCGGTAGCGGCGGGACAAGAGACCCAGTACTTC; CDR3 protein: CASSTAVAAGQETQYF
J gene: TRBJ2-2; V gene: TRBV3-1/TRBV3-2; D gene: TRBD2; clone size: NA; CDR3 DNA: TGTGCCAGCAGCCCCTGGACTAGCGGGGTCGACACCGGGGAGCTGTTTTTT; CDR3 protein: CASSPWTSGVDTGELFF
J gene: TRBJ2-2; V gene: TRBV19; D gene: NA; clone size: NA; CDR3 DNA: TGTGCCAGTAGGGGGACTTCTGGTATCGGGGAGCTGTTTTTT; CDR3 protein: CASRGTSGIGELFF
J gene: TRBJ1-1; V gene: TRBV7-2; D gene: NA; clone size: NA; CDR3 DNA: TGTGCCAGCAGCTTAGGTCGGGGAAACACTGAAGCTTTCTTT; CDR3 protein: CASSLGRGNTEAFF
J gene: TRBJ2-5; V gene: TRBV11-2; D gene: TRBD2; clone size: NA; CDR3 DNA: TGTGCCAGCAGCTCGGGACTAGCGGGGGGTAGCGGGACCCAGTACTTC; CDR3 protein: CASSSGLAGGSGTQYF
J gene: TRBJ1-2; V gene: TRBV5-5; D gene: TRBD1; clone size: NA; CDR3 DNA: TGTGCCAGCAGAAACGGACAGGGACCTTTCTATGGCTACACCTTC; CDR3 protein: CASRNGQGPFYGYTF
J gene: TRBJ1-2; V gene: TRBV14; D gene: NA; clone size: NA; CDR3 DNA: TGTGCCAGCAGCCACCAACCGGGACCCCCATATGGCTACACCTTC; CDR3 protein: CASSHQPGPPYGYTF
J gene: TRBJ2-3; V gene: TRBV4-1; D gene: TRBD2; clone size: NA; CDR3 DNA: TGCGCCAGCAGCCAACTAAAGCCGGGACTAGTCCCAGATACGCAGTATTTT; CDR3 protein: CASSQLKPGLVPDTQYF
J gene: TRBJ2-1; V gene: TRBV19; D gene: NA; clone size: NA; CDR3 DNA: TGTGCCAGTAGTCCTCTGGGCAATAGCGACAATGAGCAGTTCTTC; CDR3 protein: CASSPLGNSDNEQFF
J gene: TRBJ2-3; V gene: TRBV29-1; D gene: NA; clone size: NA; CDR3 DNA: TGCAGCGTTGAGTCGGGGACAGATACGCAGTATTTT; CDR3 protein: CSVESGTDTQYF